Listed here is a single T cell receptor beta chain. Its antigen remains unidentified. At one of its ends the junction is not consistent with the germline gene, which may arise from a read error. This entry is derived from a study of tumor and adjacent non-tumor tissue in lung cancer. Study overall: About 4.17 million productive TCRbeta reads were obtained per sample on average.

Three rounds of nested PCR, following a modified ARM-PCR protocol, produced the TCRbeta library. TCRdb re-called the multiplex PCR reads with MiXCR, one entry per CDR3 protein. The sample has over 100,000 distinct CDR3 sequences, approximately 82% seen once. This sample's RNA came from whole unsorted tissue. Germline assignment: CDR1 SGHAT and CDR2 FQNNGV. The length of the CDR3 is 13 residues. Study conclusions and caveats: Tumor TCR diversity, when higher, was linked to shorter survival. TCR diversity was significantly greater in tumor than normal lung tissue.

Sequenced: lung tumor tissue. The receptor was derived from an older woman with non-small cell lung cancer. V usage is TRBV11-2 and J usage is TRBJ2-7, with TRBD1 matching 9 bases. The CDR3 spells CVSSFTGGSEQYF. CDR3 sequence (DNA): TGTGTCAGCAGCTTTACAGGGGGCAGCGAGCAGTACTTC.